This TCR beta chain was identified during a study of blood T cell repertoires in COVID-19. Profiled with immunoSEQ multiplex PCR; TCRdb holds only in-frame clones, not every one. Among around 110,000 clones listed, approximately 87% were seen once. Germline CDR1 is SGHTA and CDR2 is FQGTGA. The CDR3 is 15 residues long. The V gene lost 5 bases and the J gene lost 4 bases, with 15 bases spanning the gap. The sequence derives from a young man with acute or convalescent COVID-19. The sequencing input was peripheral blood. This chain links TRBV7-3 with TRBJ2-1, with D possibly TRBD1 on 6 matching bases. The DNA for the CDR3 is TGTGCCAGCAGCCCCGAAGGGGGACGGTACAATGAGCAGTTCTTC. As protein: CASSPEGGRYNEQFF.